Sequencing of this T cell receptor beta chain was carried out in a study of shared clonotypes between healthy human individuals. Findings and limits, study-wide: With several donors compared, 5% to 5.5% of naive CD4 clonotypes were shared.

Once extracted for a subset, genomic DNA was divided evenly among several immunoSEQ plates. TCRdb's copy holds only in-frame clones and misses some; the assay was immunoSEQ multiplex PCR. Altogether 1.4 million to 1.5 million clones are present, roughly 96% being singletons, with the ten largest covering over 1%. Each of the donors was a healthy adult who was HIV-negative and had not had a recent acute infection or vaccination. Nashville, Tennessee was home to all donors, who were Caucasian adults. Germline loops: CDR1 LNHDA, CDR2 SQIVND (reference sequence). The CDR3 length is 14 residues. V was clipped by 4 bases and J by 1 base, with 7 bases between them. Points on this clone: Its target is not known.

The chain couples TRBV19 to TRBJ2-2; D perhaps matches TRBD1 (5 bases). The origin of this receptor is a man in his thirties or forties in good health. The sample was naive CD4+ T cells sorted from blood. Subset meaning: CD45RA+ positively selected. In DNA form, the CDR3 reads TGTGCCAGTAGTAGGACACAGAACACCGGGGAGCTGTTTTTT. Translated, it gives CASSRTQNTGELFF.